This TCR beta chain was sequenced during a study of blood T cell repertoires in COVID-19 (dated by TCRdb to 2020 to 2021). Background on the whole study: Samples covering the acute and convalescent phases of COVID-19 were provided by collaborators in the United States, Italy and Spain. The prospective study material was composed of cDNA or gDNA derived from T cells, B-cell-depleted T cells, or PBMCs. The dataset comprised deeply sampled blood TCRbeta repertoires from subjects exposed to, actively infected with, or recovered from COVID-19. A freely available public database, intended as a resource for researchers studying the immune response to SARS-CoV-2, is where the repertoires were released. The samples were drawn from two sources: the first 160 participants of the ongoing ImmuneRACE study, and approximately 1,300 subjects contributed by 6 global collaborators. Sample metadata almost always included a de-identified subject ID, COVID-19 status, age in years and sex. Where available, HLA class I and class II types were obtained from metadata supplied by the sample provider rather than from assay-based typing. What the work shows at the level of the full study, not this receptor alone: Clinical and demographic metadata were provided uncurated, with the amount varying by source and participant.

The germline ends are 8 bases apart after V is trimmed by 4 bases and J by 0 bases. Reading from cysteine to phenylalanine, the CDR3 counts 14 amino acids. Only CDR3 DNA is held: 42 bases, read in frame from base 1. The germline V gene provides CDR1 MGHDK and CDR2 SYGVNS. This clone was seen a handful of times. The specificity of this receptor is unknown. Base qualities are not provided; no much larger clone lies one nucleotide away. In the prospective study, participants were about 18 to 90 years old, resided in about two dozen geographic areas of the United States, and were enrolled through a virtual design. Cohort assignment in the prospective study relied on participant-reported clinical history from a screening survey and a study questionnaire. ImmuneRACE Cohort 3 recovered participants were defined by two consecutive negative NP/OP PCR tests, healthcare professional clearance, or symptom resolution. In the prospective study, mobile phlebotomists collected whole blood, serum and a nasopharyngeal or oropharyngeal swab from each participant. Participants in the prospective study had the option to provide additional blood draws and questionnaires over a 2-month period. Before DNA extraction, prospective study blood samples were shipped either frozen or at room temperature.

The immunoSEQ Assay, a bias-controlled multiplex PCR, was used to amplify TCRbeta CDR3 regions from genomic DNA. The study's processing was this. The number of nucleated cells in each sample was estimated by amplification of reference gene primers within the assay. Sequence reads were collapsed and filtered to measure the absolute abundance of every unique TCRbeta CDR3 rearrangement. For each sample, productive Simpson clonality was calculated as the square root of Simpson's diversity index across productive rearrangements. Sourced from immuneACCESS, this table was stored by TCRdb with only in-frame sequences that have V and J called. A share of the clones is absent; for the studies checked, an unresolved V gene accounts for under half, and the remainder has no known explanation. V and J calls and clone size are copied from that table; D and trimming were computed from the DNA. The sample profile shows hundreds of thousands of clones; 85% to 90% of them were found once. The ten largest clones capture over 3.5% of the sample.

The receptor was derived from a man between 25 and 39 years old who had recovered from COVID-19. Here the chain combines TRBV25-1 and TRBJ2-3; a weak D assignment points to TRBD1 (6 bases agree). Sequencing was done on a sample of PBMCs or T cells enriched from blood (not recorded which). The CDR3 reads CASSGQVSTDTQYF. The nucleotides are TGTGCCAGCAGTGGACAGGTCAGCACAGATACGCAGTATTTT. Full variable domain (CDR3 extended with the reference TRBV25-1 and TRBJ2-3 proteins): EADIYQTPRYLVIGTGKKITLECSQTMGHDKMYWYQQDPGMELHLIHYSYGVNSTEKGDLSSESTVSRIRTEHFPLTLESARPSHTSQYLCASSGQVSTDTQYFGPGTRLTVL.